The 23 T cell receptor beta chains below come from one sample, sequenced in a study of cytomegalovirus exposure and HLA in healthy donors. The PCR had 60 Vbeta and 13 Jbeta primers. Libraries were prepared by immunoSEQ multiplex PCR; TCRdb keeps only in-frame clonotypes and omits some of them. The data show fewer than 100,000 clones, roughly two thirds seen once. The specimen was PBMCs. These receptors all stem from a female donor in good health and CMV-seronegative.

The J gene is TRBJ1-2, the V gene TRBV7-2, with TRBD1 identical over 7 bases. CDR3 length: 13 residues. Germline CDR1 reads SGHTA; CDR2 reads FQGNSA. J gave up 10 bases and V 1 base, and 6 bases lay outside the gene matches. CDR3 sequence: CASSLGTGNYYTF. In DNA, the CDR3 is TGTGCCAGCAGCTTAGGGACAGGCAATTACTACACCTTC.

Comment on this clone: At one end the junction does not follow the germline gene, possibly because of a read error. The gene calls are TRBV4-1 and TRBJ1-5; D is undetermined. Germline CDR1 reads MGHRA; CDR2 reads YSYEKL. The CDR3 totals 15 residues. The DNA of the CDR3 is TGCGCCAGCAGCCAAGTAGCCCTCACGGCTCAGCCCCGGCATTTT. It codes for CASSQVALTAQPRHF.

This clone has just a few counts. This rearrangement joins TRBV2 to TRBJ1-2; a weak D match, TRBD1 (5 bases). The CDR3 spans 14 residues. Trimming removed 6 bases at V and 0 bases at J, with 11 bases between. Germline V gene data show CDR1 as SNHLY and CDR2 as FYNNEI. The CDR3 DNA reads TGTGCCAGCAGCGACAGACTGGCTAACTATGGCTACACCTTC. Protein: CASSDRLANYGYTF.

In DNA, the CDR3 is TGTGCCAGCAGCTCAAGACAGGACGTGAACACTGAAGCTTTCTTT. Amino acid sequence: CASSSRQDVNTEAFF. The V gene is TRBV7-9, the J gene TRBJ1-1, with a tentative D call TRBD1 (6 bases). Trimming shortened V by 4 bases and J by 0 bases, and 12 bases separated the two germline ends. Germline V gene data show CDR1 as SEHNR and CDR2 as FQNEAQ (reference sequence). The CDR3 has 15 residues.

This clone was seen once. CDR3 DNA sequence: TGTGCCAGCAGGAACAGGGGCGCTAATGAAAAACTGTTTTTT. Translation: CASRNRGANEKLFF. V and J are TRBV2 and TRBJ1-4, with 7 bases lining up with TRBD1. Germline V gene lookup returns CDR1 SNHLY and CDR2 FYNNEI. Trimming took 6 bases from V and 3 from J; bases not matched to a gene: 4. CDR3 size: 14 residues.

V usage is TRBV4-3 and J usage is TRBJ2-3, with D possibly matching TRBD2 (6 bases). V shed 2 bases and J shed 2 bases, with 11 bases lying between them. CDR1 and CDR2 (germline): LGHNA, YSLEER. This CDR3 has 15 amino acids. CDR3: CASSQHAGPTDTQYF. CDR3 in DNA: TGCGCCAGCAGCCAACACGCGGGGCCCACAGATACGCAGTATTTT.

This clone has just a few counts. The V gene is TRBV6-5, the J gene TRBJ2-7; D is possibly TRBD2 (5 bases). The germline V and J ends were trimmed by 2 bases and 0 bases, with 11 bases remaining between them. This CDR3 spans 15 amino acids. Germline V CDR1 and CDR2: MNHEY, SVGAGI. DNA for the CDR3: TGTGCCAGCAGTTACGGCCGGGAACCCTCCTACGAGCAGTACTTC. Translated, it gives CASSYGREPSYEQYF.

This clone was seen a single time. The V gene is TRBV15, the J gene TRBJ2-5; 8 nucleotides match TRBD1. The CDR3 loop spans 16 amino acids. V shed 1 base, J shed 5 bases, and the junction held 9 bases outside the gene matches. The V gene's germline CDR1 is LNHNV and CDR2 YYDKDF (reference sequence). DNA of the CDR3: TGTGCCACCAGCAGAGTTGTAACAGGGGGAAGGGAGACCCAGTACTTC. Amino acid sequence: CATSRVVTGGRETQYF. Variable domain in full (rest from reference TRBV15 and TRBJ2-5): DAMVIQNPRYQVTQFGKPVTLSCSQTLNHNVMYWYQQKSSQAPKLLFHYYDKDFNNEADTPDNFQSRRPNTSFCFLDIRSPGLGDTAMYLCATSRVVTGGRETQYFGPGTRLLVL.

CDR3 amino acids: CATQSPTGWEETQYF. CDR3 in DNA: TGTGCCACCCAATCGCCGACAGGGTGGGAGGAGACCCAGTACTTC. The chain uses TRBV10-3 and TRBJ2-5, with 7 bases matching TRBD1. Germline V gene data show CDR1 as ENHRY and CDR2 as SYGVKD. This CDR3 has 15 amino acids. With 10 bases clipped from V and 5 bases from J, the junction kept 16 bases outside the gene matches.

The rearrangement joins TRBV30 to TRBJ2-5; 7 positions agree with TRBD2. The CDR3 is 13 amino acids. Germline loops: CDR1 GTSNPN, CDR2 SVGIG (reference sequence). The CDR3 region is CASNSGTQETQYF. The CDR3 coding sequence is TGTGCGTCCAACAGCGGGACCCAAGAGACCCAGTACTTC.

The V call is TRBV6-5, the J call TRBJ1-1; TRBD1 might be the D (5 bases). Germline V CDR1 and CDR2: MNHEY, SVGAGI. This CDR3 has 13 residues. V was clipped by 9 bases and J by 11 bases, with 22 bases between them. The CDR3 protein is CASSTTGLAFAFF. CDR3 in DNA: TGTGCCAGTTCGACTACGGGACTCGCCTTTGCTTTCTTT.

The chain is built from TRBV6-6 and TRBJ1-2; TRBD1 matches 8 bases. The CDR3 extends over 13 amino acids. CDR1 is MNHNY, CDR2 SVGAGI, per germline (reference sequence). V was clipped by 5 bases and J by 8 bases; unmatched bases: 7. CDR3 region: CASSRQGWEGYTF. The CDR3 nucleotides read TGTGCCAGCAGTCGACAGGGGTGGGAAGGCTACACCTTC.

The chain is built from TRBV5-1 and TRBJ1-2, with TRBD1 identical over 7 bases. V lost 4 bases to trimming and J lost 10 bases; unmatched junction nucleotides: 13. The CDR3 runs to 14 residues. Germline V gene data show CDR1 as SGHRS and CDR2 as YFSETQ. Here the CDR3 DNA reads TGCGCCAGCAGCCTGAAGACAGGGCATGAGTTCTACACCTTC. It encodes CASSLKTGHEFYTF.

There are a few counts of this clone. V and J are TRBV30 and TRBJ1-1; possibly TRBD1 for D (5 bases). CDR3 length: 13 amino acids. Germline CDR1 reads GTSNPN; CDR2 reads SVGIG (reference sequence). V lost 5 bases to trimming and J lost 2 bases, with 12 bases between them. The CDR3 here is CAWARELNTEAFF. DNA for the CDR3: TGTGCCTGGGCCAGGGAATTAAACACTGAAGCTTTCTTT.

CDR3 nucleotides: TGCGCCAGCAGTGTACCTTTGACAGATCTGGGTCCGGTCCTGACTTTC. Residues: CASSVPLTDLGPVLTF. The chain combines TRBV10-2 with TRBJ2-6, with D possibly matching TRBD1 (5 bases). Trimming pared 4 bases from V and 13 bases from J, leaving 23 bases between. The length of the CDR3 is 16 residues. Looked up from germline, CDR1 is WSHSY and CDR2 is SAAADI.

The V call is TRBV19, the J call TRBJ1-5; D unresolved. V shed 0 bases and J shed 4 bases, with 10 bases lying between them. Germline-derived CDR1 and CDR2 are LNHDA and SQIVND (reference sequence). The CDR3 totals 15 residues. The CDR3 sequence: CASSIEDTRNQPQHF. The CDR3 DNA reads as TGTGCCAGTAGTATAGAAGACACCCGTAATCAGCCCCAGCATTTT.

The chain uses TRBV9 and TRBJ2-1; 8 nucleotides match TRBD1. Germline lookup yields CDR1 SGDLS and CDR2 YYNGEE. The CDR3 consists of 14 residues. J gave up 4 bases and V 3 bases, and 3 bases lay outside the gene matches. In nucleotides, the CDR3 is TGTGCCAGCAGCGGACGGACAGGGTACAATGAGCAGTTCTTC. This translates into CASSGRTGYNEQFF.

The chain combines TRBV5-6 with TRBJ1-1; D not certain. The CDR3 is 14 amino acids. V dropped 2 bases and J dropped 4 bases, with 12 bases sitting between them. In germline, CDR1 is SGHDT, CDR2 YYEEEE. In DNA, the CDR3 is TGTGCCAGCAGCTTAGAGGAGGGCCTCACTGAAGCTTTCTTT. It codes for CASSLEEGLTEAFF.

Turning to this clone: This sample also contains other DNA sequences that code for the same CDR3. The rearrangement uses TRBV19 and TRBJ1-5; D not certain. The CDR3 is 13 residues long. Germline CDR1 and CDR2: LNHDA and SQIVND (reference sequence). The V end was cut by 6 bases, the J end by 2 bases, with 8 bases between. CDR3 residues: CASRPRGNQPQHF. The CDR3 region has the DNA TGTGCCAGTAGGCCACGGGGCAATCAGCCCCAGCATTTT.

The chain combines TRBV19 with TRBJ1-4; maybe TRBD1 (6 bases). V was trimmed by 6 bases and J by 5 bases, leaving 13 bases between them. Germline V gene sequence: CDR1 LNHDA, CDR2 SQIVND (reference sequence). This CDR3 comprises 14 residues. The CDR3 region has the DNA TGTGCCAGTAGAGGAGGGGGGGAGAATGAAAAACTGTTTTTT. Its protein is CASRGGGENEKLFF.

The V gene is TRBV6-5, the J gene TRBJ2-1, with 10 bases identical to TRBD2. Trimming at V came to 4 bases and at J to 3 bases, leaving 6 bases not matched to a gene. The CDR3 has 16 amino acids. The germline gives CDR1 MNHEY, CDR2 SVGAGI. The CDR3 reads CASSWVAGGSYNEQFF. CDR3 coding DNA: TGTGCCAGCAGTTGGGTAGCGGGAGGAAGCTACAATGAGCAGTTCTTC.

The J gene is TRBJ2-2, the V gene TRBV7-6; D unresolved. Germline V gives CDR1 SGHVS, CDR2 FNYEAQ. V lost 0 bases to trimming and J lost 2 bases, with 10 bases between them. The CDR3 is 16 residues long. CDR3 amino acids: CASSLAWAENTGELFF. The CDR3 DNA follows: TGTGCCAGCAGCTTAGCGTGGGCAGAAAACACCGGGGAGCTGTTTTTT.

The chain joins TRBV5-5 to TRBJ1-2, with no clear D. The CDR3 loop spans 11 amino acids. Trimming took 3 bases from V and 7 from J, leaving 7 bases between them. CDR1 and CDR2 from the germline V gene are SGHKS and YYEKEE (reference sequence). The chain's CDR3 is CASSSGFGYTF. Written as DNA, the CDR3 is TGTGCCAGCAGCTCGGGATTTGGCTACACCTTC. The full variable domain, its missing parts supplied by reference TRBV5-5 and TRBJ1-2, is DAGVTQSPTHLIKTRGQQVTLRCSPISGHKSVSWYQQVLGQGPQFIFQYYEKEERGRGNFPDRFSARQFPNYSSELNVNALLLGDSALYLCASSSGFGYTFGSGTRLTVV.